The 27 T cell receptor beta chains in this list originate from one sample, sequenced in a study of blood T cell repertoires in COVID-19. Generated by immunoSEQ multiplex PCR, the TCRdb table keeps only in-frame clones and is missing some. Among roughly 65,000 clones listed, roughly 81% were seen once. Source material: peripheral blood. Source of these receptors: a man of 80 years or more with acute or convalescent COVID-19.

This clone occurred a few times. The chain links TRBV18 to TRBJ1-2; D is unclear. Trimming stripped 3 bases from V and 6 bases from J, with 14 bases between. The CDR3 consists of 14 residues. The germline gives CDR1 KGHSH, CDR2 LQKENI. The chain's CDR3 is CASSPGVEADGYTF. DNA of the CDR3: TGTGCCAGCTCACCTGGGGTTGAAGCGGATGGCTACACCTTC.

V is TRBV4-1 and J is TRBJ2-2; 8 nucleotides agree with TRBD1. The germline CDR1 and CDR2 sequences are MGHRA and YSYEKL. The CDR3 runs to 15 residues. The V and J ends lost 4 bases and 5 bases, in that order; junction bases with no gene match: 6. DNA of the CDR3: TGCGCCAGCAGCCGCGGACAGGGCCCAACCGGGGAGCTGTTTTTT. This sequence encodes CASSRGQGPTGELFF.

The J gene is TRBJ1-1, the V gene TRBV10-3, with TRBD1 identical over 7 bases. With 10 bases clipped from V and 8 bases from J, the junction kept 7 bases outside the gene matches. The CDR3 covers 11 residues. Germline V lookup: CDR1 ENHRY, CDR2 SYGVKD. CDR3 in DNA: TGTGCCACCCGGGACAGCGGAGAAGCTTTCTTT. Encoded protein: CATRDSGEAFF.

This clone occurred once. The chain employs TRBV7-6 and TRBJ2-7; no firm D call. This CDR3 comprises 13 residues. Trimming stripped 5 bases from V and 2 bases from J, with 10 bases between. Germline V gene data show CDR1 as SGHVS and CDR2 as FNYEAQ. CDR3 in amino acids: CASSRTSTYEQYF. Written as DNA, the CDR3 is TGTGCCAGCAGCCGAACTTCAACCTACGAGCAGTACTTC.

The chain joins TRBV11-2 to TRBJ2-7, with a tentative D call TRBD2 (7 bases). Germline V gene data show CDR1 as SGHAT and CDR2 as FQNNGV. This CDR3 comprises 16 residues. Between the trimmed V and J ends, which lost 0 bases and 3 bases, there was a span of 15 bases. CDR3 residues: CASSLDRAGQSYEQYF. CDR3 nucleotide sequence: TGTGCCAGCAGCTTAGACCGAGCGGGACAAAGCTACGAGCAGTACTTC.

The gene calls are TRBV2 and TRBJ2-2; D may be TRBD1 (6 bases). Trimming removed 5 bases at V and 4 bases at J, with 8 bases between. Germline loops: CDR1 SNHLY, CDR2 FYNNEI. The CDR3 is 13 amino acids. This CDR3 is CASSPQGTGELFF. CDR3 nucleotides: TGTGCCAGCAGTCCACAGGGCACCGGGGAGCTGTTTTTT.

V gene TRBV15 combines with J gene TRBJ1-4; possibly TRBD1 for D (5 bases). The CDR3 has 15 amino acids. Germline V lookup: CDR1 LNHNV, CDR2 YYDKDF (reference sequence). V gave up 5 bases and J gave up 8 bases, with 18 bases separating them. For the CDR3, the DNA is TGTGCCACCAGCTCCCCAGGGAAGAAGTGGGAAAAACTGTTTTTT. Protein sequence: CATSSPGKKWEKLFF.

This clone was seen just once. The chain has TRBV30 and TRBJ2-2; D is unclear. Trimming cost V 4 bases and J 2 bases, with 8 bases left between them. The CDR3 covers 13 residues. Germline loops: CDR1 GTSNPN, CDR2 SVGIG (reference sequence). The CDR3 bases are TGTGCCTGGATAGAATTTAACACCGGGGAGCTGTTTTTT. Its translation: CAWIEFNTGELFF.

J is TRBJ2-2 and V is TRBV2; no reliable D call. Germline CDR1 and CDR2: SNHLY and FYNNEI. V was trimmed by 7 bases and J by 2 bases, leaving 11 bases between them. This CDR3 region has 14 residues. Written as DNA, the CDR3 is TGTGCCAGCACCGGAACACTAAACACCGGGGAGCTGTTTTTT. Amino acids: CASTGTLNTGELFF.

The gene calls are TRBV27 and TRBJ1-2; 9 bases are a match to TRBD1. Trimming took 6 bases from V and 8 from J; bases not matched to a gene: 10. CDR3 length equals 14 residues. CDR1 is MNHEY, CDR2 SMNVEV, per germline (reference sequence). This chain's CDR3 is CASSRGQGKRGYTF. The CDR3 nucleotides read TGTGCCAGCAGCCGAGGACAGGGGAAACGAGGCTACACCTTC.

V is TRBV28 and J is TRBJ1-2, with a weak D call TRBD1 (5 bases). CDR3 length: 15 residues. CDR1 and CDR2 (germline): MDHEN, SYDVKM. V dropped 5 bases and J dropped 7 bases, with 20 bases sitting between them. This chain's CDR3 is CASSLSAGLLFGYTF. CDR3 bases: TGTGCCAGCAGTCTCTCTGCAGGGCTCTTATTTGGCTACACCTTC.

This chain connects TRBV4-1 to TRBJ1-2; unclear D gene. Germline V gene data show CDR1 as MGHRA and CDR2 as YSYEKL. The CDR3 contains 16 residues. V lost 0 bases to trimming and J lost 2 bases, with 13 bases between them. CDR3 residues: CASSQDSNSLNYGYTF. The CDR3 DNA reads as TGCGCCAGCAGCCAAGATAGTAACAGTCTCAACTATGGCTACACCTTC.

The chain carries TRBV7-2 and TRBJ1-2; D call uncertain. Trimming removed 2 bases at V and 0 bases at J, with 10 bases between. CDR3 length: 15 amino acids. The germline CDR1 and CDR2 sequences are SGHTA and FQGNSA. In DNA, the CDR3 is TGTGCCAGCAGCTTATCCAGAACAGCTAACTATGGCTACACCTTC. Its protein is CASSLSRTANYGYTF.

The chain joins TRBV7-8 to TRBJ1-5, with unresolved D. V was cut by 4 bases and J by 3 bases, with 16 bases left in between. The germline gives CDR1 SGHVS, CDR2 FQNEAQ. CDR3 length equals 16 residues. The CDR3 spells CASSSLTGITNQPQHF. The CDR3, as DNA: TGTGCCAGCAGCTCCCTGACCGGGATTACCAATCAGCCCCAGCATTTT. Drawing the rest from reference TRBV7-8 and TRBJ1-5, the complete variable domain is GAGVSQSPRYKVAKRGQDVALRCDPISGHVSLFWYQQALGQGPEFLTYFQNEAQLDKSGLPSDRFFAERPEGSVSTLKIQRTQQEDSAVYLCASSSLTGITNQPQHFGDGTRLSIL.

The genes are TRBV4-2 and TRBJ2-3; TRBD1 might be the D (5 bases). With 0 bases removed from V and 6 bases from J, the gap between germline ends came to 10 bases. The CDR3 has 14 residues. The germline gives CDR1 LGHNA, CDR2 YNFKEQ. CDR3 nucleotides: TGTGCCAGCAGCCAAGAGGGGCGCCGGGATACGCAGTATTTT. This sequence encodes CASSQEGRRDTQYF.

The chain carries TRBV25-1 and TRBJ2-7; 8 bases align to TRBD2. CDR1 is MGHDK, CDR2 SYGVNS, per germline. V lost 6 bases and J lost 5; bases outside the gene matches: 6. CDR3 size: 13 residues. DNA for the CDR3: TGTGCCAGCAGCATAGCGGGGAACGACGAGCAGTACTTC. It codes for CASSIAGNDEQYF.

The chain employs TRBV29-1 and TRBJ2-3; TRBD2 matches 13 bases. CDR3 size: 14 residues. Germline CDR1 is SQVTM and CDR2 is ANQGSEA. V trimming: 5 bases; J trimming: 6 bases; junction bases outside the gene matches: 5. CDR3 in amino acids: CSVIRTSGSDTQYF. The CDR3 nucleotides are TGCAGCGTTATTCGGACTAGCGGGAGTGATACGCAGTATTTT.

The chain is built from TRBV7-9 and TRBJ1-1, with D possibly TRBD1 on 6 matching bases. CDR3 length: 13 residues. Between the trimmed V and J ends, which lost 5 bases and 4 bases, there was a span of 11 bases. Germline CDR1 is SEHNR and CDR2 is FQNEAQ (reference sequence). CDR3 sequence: CASSVDRSTEAFF. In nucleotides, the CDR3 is TGTGCCAGCAGCGTCGACAGGAGCACTGAAGCTTTCTTT.

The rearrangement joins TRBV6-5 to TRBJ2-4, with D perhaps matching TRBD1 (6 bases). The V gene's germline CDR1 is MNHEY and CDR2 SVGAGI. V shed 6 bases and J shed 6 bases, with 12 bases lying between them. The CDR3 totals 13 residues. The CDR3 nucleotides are TGTGCCAGCAGACACAGGGTTTCAAACATTCAGTACTTC. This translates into CASRHRVSNIQYF.

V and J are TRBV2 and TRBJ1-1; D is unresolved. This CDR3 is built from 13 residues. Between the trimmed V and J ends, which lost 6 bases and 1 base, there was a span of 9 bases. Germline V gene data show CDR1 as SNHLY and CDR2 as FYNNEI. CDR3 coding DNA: TGTGCCAGCAGCCGTCAACAGAACACTGAAGCTTTCTTT. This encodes CASSRQQNTEAFF.

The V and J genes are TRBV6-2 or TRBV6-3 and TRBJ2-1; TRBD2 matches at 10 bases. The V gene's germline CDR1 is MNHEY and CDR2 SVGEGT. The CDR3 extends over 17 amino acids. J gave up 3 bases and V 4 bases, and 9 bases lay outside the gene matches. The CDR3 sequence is CASSSALASGSYNEQFF. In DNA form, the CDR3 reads TGTGCCAGCAGTTCGGCCCTTGCTAGCGGGAGCTACAATGAGCAGTTCTTC.

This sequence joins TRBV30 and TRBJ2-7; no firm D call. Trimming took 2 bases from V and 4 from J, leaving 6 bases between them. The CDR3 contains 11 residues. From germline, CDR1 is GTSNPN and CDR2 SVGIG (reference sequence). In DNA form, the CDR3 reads TGTGCCTGGAGTCGCGGTTACGAGCAGTACTTC. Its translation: CAWSRGYEQYF. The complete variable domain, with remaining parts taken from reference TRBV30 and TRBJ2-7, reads SQTIHQWPATLVQPVGSPLSLECTVEGTSNPNLYWYRQAAGRGLQLLFYSVGIGQISSEVPQNLSASRPQDRQFILSSKKLLLSDSGFYLCAWSRGYEQYFGPGTRLTVT.

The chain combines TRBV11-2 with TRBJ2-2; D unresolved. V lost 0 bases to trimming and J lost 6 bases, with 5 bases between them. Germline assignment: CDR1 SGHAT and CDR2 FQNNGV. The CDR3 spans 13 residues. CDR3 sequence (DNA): TGTGCCAGCAGCTTAGATCTTGCCGGGGAGCTGTTTTTT. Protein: CASSLDLAGELFF.

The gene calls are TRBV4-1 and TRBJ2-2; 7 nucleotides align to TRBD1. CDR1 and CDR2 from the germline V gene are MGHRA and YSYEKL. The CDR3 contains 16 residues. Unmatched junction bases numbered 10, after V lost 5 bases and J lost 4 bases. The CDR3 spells CASSSTFRDSTGELFF. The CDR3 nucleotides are TGCGCCAGCAGCTCAACATTCAGGGACAGCACCGGGGAGCTGTTTTTT.

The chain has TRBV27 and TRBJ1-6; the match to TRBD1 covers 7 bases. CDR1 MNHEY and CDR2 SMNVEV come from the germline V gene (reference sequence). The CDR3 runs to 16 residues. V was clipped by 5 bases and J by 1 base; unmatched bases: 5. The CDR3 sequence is CASSPATGSYNSPLHF. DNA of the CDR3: TGTGCCAGCAGTCCCGCGACAGGGTCCTATAATTCACCCCTCCACTTT.

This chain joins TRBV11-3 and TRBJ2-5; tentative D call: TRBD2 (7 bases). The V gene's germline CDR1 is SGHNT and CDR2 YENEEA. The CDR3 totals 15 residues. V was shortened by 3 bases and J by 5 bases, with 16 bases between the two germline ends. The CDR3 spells CASSFSAGARETQYF. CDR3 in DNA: TGTGCCAGCAGCTTTTCGGCGGGGGCTCGGGAGACCCAGTACTTC.

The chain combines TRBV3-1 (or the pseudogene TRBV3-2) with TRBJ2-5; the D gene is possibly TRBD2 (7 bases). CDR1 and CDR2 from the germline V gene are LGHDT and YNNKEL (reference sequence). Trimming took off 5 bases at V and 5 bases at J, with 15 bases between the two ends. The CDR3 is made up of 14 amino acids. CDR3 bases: TGTGCCAGCAGCACCCTCCCGGGGGGCGAGACCCAGTACTTC. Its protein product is CASSTLPGGETQYF.